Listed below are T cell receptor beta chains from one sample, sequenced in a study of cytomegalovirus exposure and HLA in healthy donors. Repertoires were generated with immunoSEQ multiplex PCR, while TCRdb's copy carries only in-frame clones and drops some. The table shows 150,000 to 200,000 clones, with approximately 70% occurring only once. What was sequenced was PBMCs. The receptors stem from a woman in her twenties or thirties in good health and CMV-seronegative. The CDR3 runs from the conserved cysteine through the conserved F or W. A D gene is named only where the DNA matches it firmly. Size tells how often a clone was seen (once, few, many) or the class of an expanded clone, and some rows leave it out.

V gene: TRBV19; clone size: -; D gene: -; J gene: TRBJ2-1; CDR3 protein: CASNIGGGHEQFF; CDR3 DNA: TGTGCCAGTAATATAGGGGGGGGCCATGAGCAGTTCTTC
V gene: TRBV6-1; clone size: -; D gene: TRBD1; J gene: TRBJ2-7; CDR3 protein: CASSGRDRVREQYF; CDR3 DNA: TGTGCCAGCAGTGGCCGGGACAGGGTTCGCGAGCAGTACTTC
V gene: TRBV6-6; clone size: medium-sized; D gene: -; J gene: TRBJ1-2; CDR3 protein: CASSYQGNGGYTF; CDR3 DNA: TGTGCCAGCAGTTACCAGGGAAACGGTGGCTACACCTTC
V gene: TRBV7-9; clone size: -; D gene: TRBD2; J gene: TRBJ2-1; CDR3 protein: CASSLMTSGRYNEQFF; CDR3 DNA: TGTGCCAGCAGCCTTATGACTAGCGGGCGATACAATGAGCAGTTCTTC
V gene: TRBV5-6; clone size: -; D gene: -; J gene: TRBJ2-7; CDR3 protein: CASSLVGGRRLDYEQYF; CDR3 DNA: TGTGCCAGCAGCTTGGTCGGGGGACGGCGGCTCGACTACGAGCAGTACTTC
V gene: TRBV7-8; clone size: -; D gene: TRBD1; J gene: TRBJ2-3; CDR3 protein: CASSFLGQELTDTQYF; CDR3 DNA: TGTGCCAGCAGCTTCCTGGGACAGGAGTTGACAGATACGCAGTATTTT
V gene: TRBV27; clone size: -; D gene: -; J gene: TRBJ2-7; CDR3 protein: CASNPERDYEQYF; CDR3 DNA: TGTGCCAGCAACCCAGAGCGCGATTACGAGCAGTACTTC
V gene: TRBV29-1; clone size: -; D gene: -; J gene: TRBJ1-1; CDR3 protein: CSVERTLNTEAFF; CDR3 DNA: TGCAGCGTTGAGAGGACACTGAACACTGAAGCTTTCTTT
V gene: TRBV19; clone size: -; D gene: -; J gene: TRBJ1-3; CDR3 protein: CASSQVSSGNTIYF; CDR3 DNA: TGTGCCAGTAGTCAAGTGAGCTCTGGAAACACCATATATTTT
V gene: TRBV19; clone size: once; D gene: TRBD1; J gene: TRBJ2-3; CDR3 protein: CASGQGITDTQYF; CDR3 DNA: TGTGCCAGCGGACAGGGAATCACAGATACGCAGTATTTT
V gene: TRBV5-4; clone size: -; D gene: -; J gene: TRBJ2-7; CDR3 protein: CASSLDPGTYEQYF; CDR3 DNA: TGTGCCAGCAGCTTGGATCCGGGGACCTACGAGCAGTACTTC
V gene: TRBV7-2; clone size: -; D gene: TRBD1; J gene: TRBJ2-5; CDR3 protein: CASSPGDSYQETQYF; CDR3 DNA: TGTGCCAGCAGCCCCGGGGACAGCTACCAAGAGACCCAGTACTTC
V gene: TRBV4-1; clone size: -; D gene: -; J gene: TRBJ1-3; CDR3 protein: CASSPSITGETIYF; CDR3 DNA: TGCGCCAGCAGCCCCAGCATCACAGGTGAAACTATATATTTT
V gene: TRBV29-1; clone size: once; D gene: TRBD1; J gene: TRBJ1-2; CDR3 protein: CSVGTGFGYTF; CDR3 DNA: TGCAGCGTGGGGACAGGGTTTGGCTACACCTTC
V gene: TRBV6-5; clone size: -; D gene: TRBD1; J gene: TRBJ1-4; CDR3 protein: CASTQGGHTKLFF; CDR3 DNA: TGTGCCAGCACCCAGGGGGGTCATACAAAACTGTTTTTT